This T cell receptor beta chain is drawn from a study of control samples from healthy donors and cancer patients. V dropped 3 bases and J dropped 4; count of bases not matched to a gene: 6. Germline V gives CDR1 MNHEY, CDR2 SMNVEV (reference sequence). The length of the CDR3 is 15 residues. Produced via immunoSEQ multiplex PCR; TCRdb's table is partial and in-frame only. Among roughly 130,000 clones listed, roughly nine tenths were seen once. The sequencing input was blood. This chain connects TRBV27 to TRBJ2-1; the match to TRBD2 covers 7 bases. This TCR was recovered from a woman in her 30s in good health. As DNA, the CDR3 is TGTGCCAGCAGTTTCCCGCTAGCGGAATACAATGAGCAGTTCTTC. It translates to CASSFPLAEYNEQFF.